A selection of T cell receptor beta chains follows, all from one sample in a study of blood T cell repertoires in COVID-19. Assay used: immunoSEQ multiplex PCR; TCRdb lists only in-frame clones, some missing. The profile shows about 300,000 clones, 85% to 90% of them singletons. Sample: PBMCs or T cells enriched from blood (not recorded which). Every receptor here comes from a man aged 30 to 45 who had recovered from COVID-19. Both conserved end residues are trimmed from each CDR3.

j_call v_call cdr3_aa
TRBJ2-3 TRBV6-6 ASTNRVVGRDTQY
TRBJ2-1 TRBV6-5 ASYSGRGNNEQF
TRBJ1-5 TRBV6-5 ASSTDNSNQPQH
TRBJ2-1 TRBV19 ASSSSSGPGNEQF
TRBJ2-6 TRBV4-1 ASSQVITASGANVLT
TRBJ1-5 TRBV14 ASSQDYPGAPQH
TRBJ1-6 TRBV27 ASSLRGVIKNSPLH
TRBJ1-1 TRBV7-2 ASIPDRTGTEAF
TRBJ1-4 TRBV5-1 ASSPEATNEKLF
TRBJ2-5 TRBV10-1 ASSAHRGGAQY
TRBJ1-2 TRBV28 ASNPTGANYGYT
TRBJ2-7 TRBV15 ATSFDRAGEQY
TRBJ1-2 TRBV2 ARQGEGMTRYT
TRBJ1-5 TRBV24-1 ATSDRGGHYSNQPQH
TRBJ2-2 TRBV19 ASSPRLAGDTGELF
TRBJ2-1 TRBV27 ASSSNRVSSGEQF
TRBJ1-1 TRBV30 AWSGVNTEAF
TRBJ1-4 TRBV12-3/TRBV12-4 ASSPGQGEKLF
TRBJ1-1 TRBV18 ASSPSGGGTEAF
TRBJ2-7 TRBV18 ASSPPETRSYEQY
TRBJ2-3 TRBV5-1 ASSSNPYADTQY
TRBJ2-7 TRBV3-1/TRBV3-2 ASSQEVPREGSYEQY
TRBJ1-2 TRBV7-9 ASNSRGQGALGP
TRBJ1-2 TRBV6-5 ASSRTPWTDGYT
TRBJ1-6 TRBV7-2 ASSFTGTGWSPLH
TRBJ2-5 TRBV3-1/TRBV3-2 ASSPGLARWGETQY
TRBJ1-4 TRBV28 ASTPPGSVREKLF
TRBJ2-7 TRBV5-4 APGGGSAYEQY
TRBJ2-1 TRBV28 AITGLDLPNEQF
TRBJ2-1 TRBV6-1 ASSELAGGYNEQF
TRBJ1-1 TRBV28 ATTQGGLMNTEAF
TRBJ2-3 TRBV28 ASSPYRGTDTQY
TRBJ2-3 TRBV5-1 ASSPTGGATDTQY
TRBJ2-7 TRBV6-6 ASSVTTGIHEQY
TRBJ1-1 TRBV7-9 ASSPDGTGDTEAF
TRBJ1-5 TRBV7-2 ASSLQGSNQPQH
TRBJ2-7 TRBV4-2 ATLMGDSQY
TRBJ2-7 TRBV7-2 ASSPDRGRLGYEQY
TRBJ2-1 TRBV10-1 ASSDGLGGGVRYNEQF
TRBJ1-1 TRBV18 ASSPLPQGMNTEAF
TRBJ1-1 TRBV5-4 ASSSGSGDTEAF
TRBJ2-7 TRBV2 ASSGTGTRPYEQY
TRBJ1-5 TRBV19 ASRPRGFDLPQH
TRBJ2-2 TRBV9 ASSVSGALTGELF
TRBJ2-3 TRBV14 ASSQDWGADTQY
TRBJ2-2 TRBV30 AWSVPSGYTGELF
TRBJ2-7 TRBV5-1 ASSLNSGLSYEQY
TRBJ1-4 TRBV28 ASSLTGPKEKLF
TRBJ1-1 TRBV3-1/TRBV3-2 ASSLPGVTEAF
TRBJ2-5 TRBV3-1/TRBV3-2 ASSPRGETQY
TRBJ1-2 TRBV5-4 ASSPYSLVPGKAANYGYT
TRBJ1-5 TRBV14 ASSQIQGRGQPQH
TRBJ1-1 TRBV6-5 ASSSPRDSNAEAF
TRBJ1-1 TRBV14 ASSPGWGVLSDTEAF
TRBJ1-4 TRBV6-2/TRBV6-3 ASSHSEKLF
TRBJ2-2 TRBV21-1 ASIMVRVGELF
TRBJ1-2 TRBV6-5 ASSYADRWGYT
TRBJ2-7 TRBV6-5 ASSYWQGYEQY